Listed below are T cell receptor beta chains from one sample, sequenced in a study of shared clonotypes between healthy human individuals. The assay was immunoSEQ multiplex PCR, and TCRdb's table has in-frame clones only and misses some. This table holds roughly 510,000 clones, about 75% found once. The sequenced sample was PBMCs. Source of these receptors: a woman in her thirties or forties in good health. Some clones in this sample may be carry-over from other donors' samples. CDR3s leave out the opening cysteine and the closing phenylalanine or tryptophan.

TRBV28,ASSNLGSYEQY
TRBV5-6,ASSLLRDRNTEAF
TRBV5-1,ASSPGGTGGYGYT
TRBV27,ASSLSIGNYGYT
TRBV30,AWSSDSAGTQY
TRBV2,ASRGGPRSDAWTYEQY
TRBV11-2,ASSSTSSYEQY
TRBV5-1,ASSLEGSGGAGYT
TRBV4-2,ASSQVATVEYEQY
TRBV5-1,ASSLEAGSNEQF
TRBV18,ASSPQTGLAGVHEQF
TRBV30,AWLSGQGTWNEQF
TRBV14,ASSRGQGGYSPLH
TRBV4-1,ASSQMGQGSGEQY
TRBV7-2,ASSLGLAGGVGETQY
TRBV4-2,ASSQEIDLSYEQY
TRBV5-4,ASSNDRKRSGNTIY
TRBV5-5,ASSLPGLSSYNEQF
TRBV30,AWSVGGAAF
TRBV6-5,ASRTPGQGAYEQY
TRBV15,ATSRDPPEYYGYT
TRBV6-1,ASSVMDTSNEKLF
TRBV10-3,AISVGLAGEGDTQY
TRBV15,ATLPGLTDPSGYT
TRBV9,ASSVGHLSYEQY
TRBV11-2,ASSRGVSYEQY
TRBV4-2,ASSQDMAKVQY
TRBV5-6,ASHSRLNTEAF
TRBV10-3,AISEPSQGSGNTIY